This T cell receptor (beta chain) was retrieved from a study of T-cell memory formation after mild COVID-19. Study-wide findings and caveats: Cross-reactive memory seemingly joined, as some responding clones were found in pre-infection memory.

One entry per CDR3 protein, called by TCRdb with MiXCR from the 5' RACE reads. The table includes 140,000 or so distinct CDR3 sequences, 15% to 20% detected once. CDR1 is DFQATT, CDR2 SNEGSKA, per germline (reference sequence). Trimming cost V 1 base and J 2 bases; bases outside gene matches: 8. The CDR3 loop spans 16 amino acids. About this clonotype itself: The target antigen is unknown.

This clonotype originated in an adult woman who had mild COVID-19 (a few samples of this study predate the infection). Cell type and time point are not known. Specimen: PBMCs or a T cell subset sorted from them (not recorded which). The rearrangement uses TRBV20-1 and TRBJ2-3, with 8 bases fitting TRBD2. The CDR3 DNA is TGCAGTGCTAGAGGGAGCGGGGGCCGACTCACAGATACGCAGTATTTT. This gives the protein CSARGSGGRLTDTQYF.